These 8 T cell receptor beta chains came from one sample sequenced in a study of T cells expressing NK-cell markers. Using the 5' RACE reads, TCRdb records one entry per CDR3 protein without DNA. Recorded here are about 32,000 distinct CDR3 sequences; the top ten clones represent 50% to 75%. Material: blood T cells: a sorted CD56 or NKG2C T cell subset, CD4+ or CD8+ T cells, or bulk PBMC T cells (not recorded which). Every receptor here comes from a woman between 18 and 70 years old in good health.

This chain joins TRBV11-2 and TRBJ1-1. The germline gives CDR1 SGHAT, CDR2 FQNNGV. The CDR3 has 15 residues. The CDR3 reads CASSDSSSLNTEAFF.

V and J are TRBV11-2 and TRBJ2-3; absent DNA, TCRdb's TRBD2 call cannot be checked. The length of the CDR3 is 14 residues. Germline V CDR1 and CDR2: SGHAT, FQNNGV. CDR3 protein: CASSLTSVGDTQYF.

The chain recombines TRBV5-1 with TRBJ2-1; TCRdb outputs TRBD1, but without DNA this stays unchecked. Germline V gene data show CDR1 as SGHRS and CDR2 as YFSETQ. This CDR3 comprises 16 residues. The CDR3 loop reads CASSLYGGAGYNEQFF.

V gene TRBV3-1 combines with J gene TRBJ2-2; TCRdb's D call of TRBD1 is untestable without DNA. The CDR3 covers 16 residues. CDR1 is LGHDT and CDR2 is YNNKEL in the germline V gene (reference sequence). The CDR3: CASSQAGGAGTGELFF.

V and J are TRBV19 and TRBJ1-1. Germline CDR1 and CDR2: LNHDA and SQIVND (reference sequence). The CDR3 covers 14 residues. The CDR3 protein is CASSIGGLNTEAFF.

The CDR3 spells CATSGANVLTF. The genes are TRBV12-3 or TRBV12-4 and TRBJ2-6. The CDR3 is 11 residues long.

The chain joins TRBV5-6 to TRBJ2-7; the D call from TCRdb, TRBD1, cannot be confirmed without DNA. CDR1 is SGHDT, CDR2 YYEEEE, per germline. The CDR3 length is 16 residues. The CDR3 is CASSWRARQGAREQYF. Supplemented by reference TRBV5-6 and TRBJ2-7, the full variable domain reads DAGVTQSPTHLIKTRGQQVTLRCSPKSGHDTVSWYQQALGQGPQFIFQYYEEEERQRGNFPDRFSGHQFPNYSSELNVNALLLGDSALYLCASSWRARQGAREQYFGPGTRLTVT.

V gene TRBV12-3 or TRBV12-4 combines with J gene TRBJ2-3. This CDR3 comprises 19 residues. The CDR3: CASSLEGFRMIPSTDTQYF.